This T cell receptor (beta chain) stems from a study of PD-L1 blockade in urothelial cancer. Study-level information: Blood analysis occurred 3 weeks (second dose) and 6 weeks after treatment start. Specimens of blood held a median count of approximately 150,000 T cells.

CDR1 and CDR2 (germline): SGHTA, FQGTGA. There are 15 residues in the CDR3. V shed 5 bases and J shed 4 bases, with 15 bases lying between them. Measured with immunoSEQ multiplex PCR; TCRdb has only the in-frame clones, and not every one. The data show just over 50,000 clones, approximately 86% seen once. For each patient, 1 to 8 samples were obtained, pretreatment and on-treatment. This sequence was found in a man aged 60 to 75 with urothelial cancer. This sample comprised PBMCs, obtained around atezolizumab (anti-PD-L1) treatment. The chain has TRBV7-3 and TRBJ2-1; D ambiguous. CDR3 residues: CASSPGVLPYNEQFF. In DNA form, the CDR3 reads TGTGCCAGCAGCCCGGGTGTCCTACCTTACAATGAGCAGTTCTTC.